The entry below describes one T cell receptor (beta chain). What it binds is not known. The sample originates from a study of cytotoxic CD8 clonotypes in ibrutinib-treated CLL. Background on the study: Responses: roughly 25 partial, 2 complete; after median around 70 months, around 15 stayed remitted, roughly 12 progressed.

This CDR3 has 14 residues. V was trimmed by 9 bases and J by 2 bases, leaving 14 bases between them. CDR1 is LNHDA and CDR2 is SQIVND in the germline V gene (reference sequence). Study results and caveats: Baseline clonality, above age-matched healthy donor levels, tracked circulating CD8+ T-cell counts.

The intended depth for sequencing was 1 in 200,000 to 1 in 1 million T cells. TCRdb keeps only in-frame clones here, not all; method: immunoSEQ multiplex PCR. The sample consists of about 200,000 clones, roughly 65% of them appearing once. The sequences come from PBMCs, collected after 12 months of ibrutinib treatment. V is TRBV19 and J is TRBJ1-5, with D perhaps TRBD1 (5 bases). The sequence came from a human donor with chronic lymphocytic leukemia. This CDR3 is CASGWGGGNQPQHF. In DNA form, the CDR3 reads TGTGCCAGCGGTTGGGGGGGTGGCAATCAGCCCCAGCATTTT.